This T cell receptor beta chain was recorded in a study of blood T cell repertoires in COVID-19. Here immunoSEQ multiplex PCR was the method, and the copy in TCRdb shows in-frame clones only, minus some. Of some 350,000 clones listed, about 90% are singletons. Trimming removed 2 bases at V and 0 bases at J, with 8 bases between. CDR1 SGHTA and CDR2 FQGNSA come from the germline V gene. This CDR3 has 14 residues. The origin of this receptor is a woman in her twenties or thirties with COVID-19, enrolled during active disease. Material for sequencing was peripheral blood. The chain joins TRBV7-2 to TRBJ2-7; D is ambiguous. In DNA, the CDR3 is TGTGCCAGCAGCTTAACGGTGAACTCCTACGAGCAGTACTTC. Translated, it gives CASSLTVNSYEQYF.